This T cell receptor beta chain was recovered during a study of blood T cell repertoires in COVID-19. Assay: immunoSEQ multiplex PCR; the TCRdb copy retains only in-frame clones and omits some. The table has under 300,000 clones, 85% to 90% seen once. V was pared by 1 base and J by 6 bases, with 10 bases between. Germline V CDR1 and CDR2: SGHDT, YYEEEE. The CDR3 contains 14 residues. The specimen sequenced was PBMCs or T cells enriched from blood (not recorded which). The V and J genes are TRBV5-6 and TRBJ1-4; maybe TRBD1 (6 bases). This TCR was sampled from a woman aged 55-70 years who had recovered from COVID-19. CDR3 DNA sequence: TGTGCCAGCAGCTTGCCAGGGGAAGATGAAAAACTGTTTTTT. Translating gives CASSLPGEDEKLFF.